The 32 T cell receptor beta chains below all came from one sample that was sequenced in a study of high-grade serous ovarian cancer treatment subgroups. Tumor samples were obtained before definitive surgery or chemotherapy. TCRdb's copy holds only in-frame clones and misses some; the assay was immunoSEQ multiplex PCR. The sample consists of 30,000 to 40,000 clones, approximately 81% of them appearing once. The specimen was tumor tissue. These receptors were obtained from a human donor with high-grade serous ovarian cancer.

Written as DNA, the CDR3 is TGTGCCAGCAGGTCCCGAGGGAGCACAGATACGCAGTATTTT. Translation gives CASRSRGSTDTQYF. The genes are TRBV11-2 and TRBJ2-3, with D possibly matching TRBD2 (5 bases). The V and J ends lost 6 bases and 0 bases respectively, with 10 bases between them. Germline V lookup: CDR1 SGHAT, CDR2 FQNNGV. The CDR3 runs to 14 residues.

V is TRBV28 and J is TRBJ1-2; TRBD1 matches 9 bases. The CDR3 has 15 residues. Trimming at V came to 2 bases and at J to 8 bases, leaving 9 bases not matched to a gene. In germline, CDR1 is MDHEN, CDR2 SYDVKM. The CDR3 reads CASSLDRDRVTGYTF. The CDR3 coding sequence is TGTGCCAGCAGTTTAGATCGGGACAGGGTGACCGGCTACACCTTC.

As DNA, the CDR3 is TGTGCCAGCAGTGAGGGGGCCTACGAGCAGTACTTC. Amino acid sequence: CASSEGAYEQYF. The rearrangement joins TRBV2 to TRBJ2-7; D may correspond to TRBD1 or TRBD2 (5 bases each). CDR1 and CDR2 from the germline V gene are SNHLY and FYNNEI. This CDR3 is 12 amino acids long. Trimming took 3 bases from V and 2 from J, leaving 5 bases between them.

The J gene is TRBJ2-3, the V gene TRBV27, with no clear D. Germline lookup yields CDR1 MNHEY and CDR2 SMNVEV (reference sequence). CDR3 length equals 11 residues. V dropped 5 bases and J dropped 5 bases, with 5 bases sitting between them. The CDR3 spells CASSREDTQYF. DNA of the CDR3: TGTGCCAGCAGTCGCGAAGATACGCAGTATTTT.

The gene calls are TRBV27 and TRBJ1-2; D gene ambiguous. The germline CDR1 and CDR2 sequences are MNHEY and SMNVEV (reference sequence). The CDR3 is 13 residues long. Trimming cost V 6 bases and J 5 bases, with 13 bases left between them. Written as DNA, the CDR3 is TGTGCCAGCAGAAAAAGTTCGGTTTATGGCTACACCTTC. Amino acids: CASRKSSVYGYTF.

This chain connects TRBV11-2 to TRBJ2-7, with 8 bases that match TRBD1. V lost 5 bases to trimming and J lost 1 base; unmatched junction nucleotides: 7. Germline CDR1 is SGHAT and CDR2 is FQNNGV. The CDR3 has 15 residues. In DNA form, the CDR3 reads TGTGCCAGCAGCAGCAGACAGGGGCCTTCCTACGAGCAGTACTTC. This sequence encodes CASSSRQGPSYEQYF.

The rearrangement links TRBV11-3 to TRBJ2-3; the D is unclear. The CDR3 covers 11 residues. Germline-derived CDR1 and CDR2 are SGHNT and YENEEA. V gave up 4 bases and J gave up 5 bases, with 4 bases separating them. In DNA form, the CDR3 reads TGTGCCAGCAGCTATGGAGATACGCAGTATTTT. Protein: CASSYGDTQYF.

CDR3 coding DNA: TGTGCCAGCAGCCCGTCAGAGCGGGTTTACAATGAGCAGTTCTTC. The encoded protein is CASSPSERVYNEQFF. The V gene is TRBV7-8, the J gene TRBJ2-1, with D maybe TRBD2 (6 bases). Trimming took 5 bases from V and 4 from J, leaving 15 bases between them. Germline-derived CDR1 and CDR2 are SGHVS and FQNEAQ. This CDR3 is built from 15 residues.

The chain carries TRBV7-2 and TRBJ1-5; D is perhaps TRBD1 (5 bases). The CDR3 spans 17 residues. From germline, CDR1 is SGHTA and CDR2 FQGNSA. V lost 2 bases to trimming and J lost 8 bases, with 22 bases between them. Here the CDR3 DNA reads TGTGCCAGCAGCTTACAGGTCAGAGGGCAGGGTAATAAGCCCCAGCATTTT. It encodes CASSLQVRGQGNKPQHF.

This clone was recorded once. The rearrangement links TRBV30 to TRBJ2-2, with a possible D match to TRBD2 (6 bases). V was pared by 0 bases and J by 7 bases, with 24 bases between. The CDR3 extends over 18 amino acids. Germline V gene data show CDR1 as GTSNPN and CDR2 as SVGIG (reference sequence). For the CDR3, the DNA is TGTGCCTGGAGTGTGGAACTAGCCGGTCTCGGGTCCCACGGGGAGCTGTTTTTT. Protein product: CAWSVELAGLGSHGELFF.

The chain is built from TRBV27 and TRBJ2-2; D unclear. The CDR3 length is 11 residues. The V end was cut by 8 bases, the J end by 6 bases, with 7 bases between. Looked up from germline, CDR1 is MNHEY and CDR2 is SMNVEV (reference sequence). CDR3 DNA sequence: TGTGCCAGCGCCCAGGCCGGGGAGCTGTTTTTT. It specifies CASAQAGELFF.

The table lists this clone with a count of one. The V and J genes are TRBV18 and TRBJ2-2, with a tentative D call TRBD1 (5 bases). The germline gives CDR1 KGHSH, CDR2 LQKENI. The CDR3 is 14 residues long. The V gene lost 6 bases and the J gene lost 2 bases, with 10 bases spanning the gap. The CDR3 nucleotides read TGTGCCAGCTCGCAGGGCGGAAACACCGGGGAGCTGTTTTTT. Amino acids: CASSQGGNTGELFF.

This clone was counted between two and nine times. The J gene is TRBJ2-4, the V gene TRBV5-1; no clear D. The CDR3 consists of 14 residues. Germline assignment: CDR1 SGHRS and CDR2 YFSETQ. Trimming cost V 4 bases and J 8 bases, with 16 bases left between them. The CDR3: CASSLEKEGDIQYF. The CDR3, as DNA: TGCGCCAGCAGCCTAGAAAAAGAAGGAGACATTCAGTACTTC.

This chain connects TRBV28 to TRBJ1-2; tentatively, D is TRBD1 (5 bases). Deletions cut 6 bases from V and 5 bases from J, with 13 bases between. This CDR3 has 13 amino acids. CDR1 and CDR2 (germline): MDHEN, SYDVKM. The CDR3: CASSRGGEYGYTF. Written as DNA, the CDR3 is TGTGCCAGCAGCCGGGGAGGGGAATATGGCTACACCTTC.

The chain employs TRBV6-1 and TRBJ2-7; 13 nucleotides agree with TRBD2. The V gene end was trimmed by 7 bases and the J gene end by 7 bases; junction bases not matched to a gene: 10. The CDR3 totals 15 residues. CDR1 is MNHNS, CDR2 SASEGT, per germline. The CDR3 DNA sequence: TGTGCCAGCACTGGACTAGCGGGAGACACAGGAGAGCAGTACTTC. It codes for CASTGLAGDTGEQYF.

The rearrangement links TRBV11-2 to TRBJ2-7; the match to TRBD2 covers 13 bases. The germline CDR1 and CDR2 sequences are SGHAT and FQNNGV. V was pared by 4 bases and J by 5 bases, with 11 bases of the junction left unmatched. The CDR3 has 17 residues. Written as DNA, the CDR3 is TGTGCCAGCAGCTCCTGCGGGACTAGCGGGACCTGGCACGAGCAGTACTTC. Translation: CASSSCGTSGTWHEQYF.

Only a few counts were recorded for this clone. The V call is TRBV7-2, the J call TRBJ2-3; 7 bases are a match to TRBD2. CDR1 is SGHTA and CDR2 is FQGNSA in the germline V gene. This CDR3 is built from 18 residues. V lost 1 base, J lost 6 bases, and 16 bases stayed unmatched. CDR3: CASSLGEASGISLDTQYF. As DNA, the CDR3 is TGTGCCAGCAGCTTAGGAGAGGCTAGCGGTATTTCACTCGATACGCAGTATTTT. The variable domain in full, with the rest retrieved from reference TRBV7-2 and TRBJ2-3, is GAGVSQSPSNKVTEKGKDVELRCDPISGHTALYWYRQSLGQGLEFLIYFQGNSAPDKSGLPSDRFSAERTGGSVSTLTIQRTQQEDSAVYLCASSLGEASGISLDTQYFGPGTRLTVL.

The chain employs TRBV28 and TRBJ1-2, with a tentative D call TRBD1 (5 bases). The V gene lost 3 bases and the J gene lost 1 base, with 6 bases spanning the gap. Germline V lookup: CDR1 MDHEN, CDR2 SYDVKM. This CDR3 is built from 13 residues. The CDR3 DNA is TGTGCCAGCAGTTTGACAGTTAACTATGGCTACACCTTC. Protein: CASSLTVNYGYTF.

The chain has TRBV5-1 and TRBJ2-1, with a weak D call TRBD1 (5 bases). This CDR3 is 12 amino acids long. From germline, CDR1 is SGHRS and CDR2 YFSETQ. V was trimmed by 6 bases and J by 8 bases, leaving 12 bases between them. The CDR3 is CASNPGYDEQFF. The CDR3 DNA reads TGCGCCAGCAATCCAGGGTACGATGAGCAGTTCTTC. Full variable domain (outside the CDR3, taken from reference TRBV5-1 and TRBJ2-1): KAGVTQTPRYLIKTRGQQVTLSCSPISGHRSVSWYQQTPGQGLQFLFEYFSETQRNKGNFPGRFSGRQFSNSRSEMNVSTLELGDSALYLCASNPGYDEQFFGPGTRLTVL.

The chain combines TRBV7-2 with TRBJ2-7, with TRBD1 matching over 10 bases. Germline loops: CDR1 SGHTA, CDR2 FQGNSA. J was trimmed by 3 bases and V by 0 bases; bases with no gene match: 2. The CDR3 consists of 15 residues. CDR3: CASSLAGQGVYEQYF. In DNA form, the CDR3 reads TGTGCCAGCAGCTTAGCAGGACAGGGGGTCTACGAGCAGTACTTC.

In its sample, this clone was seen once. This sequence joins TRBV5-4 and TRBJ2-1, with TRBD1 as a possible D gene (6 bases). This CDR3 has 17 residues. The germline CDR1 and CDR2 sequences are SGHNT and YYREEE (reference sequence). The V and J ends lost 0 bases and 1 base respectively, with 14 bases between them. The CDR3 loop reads CASSLGGGSVSYNEQFF. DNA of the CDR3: TGTGCCAGCAGCTTGGGAGGGGGTAGTGTGTCCTACAATGAGCAGTTCTTC.

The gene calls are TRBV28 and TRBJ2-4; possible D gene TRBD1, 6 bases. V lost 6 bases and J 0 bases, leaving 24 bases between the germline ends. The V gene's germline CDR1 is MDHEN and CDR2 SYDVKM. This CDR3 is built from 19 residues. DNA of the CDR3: TGTGCCAGCAGCTTACTAACTCCAGGGGACCCACTAGCCAAAAACATTCAGTACTTC. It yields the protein CASSLLTPGDPLAKNIQYF.

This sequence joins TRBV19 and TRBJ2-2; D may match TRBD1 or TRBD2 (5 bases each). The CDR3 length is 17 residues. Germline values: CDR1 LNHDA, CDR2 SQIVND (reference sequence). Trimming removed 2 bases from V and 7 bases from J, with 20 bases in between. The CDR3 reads CASSISSLGQGRGELFF. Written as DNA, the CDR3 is TGTGCCAGTAGTATATCATCTCTTGGGCAGGGACGCGGGGAGCTGTTTTTT.

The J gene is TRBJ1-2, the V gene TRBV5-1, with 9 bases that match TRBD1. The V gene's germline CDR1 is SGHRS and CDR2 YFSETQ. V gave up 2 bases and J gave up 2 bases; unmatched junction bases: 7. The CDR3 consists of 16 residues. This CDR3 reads CASSFLRQGGNYGYTF. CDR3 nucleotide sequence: TGCGCCAGCAGCTTTTTACGACAGGGGGGGAACTATGGCTACACCTTC.

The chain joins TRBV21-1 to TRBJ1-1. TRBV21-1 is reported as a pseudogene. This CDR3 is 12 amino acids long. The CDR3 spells CASSPRAGPAFF. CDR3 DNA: TGTGCCAGCAGCCCCCGTGCGGGGCCCGCTTTCTTT.

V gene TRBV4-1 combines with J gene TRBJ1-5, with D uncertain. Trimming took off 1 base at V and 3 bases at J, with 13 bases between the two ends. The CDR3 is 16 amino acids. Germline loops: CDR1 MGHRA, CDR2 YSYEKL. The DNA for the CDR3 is TGCGCCAGCAGCCAAGGATCGACACAGCTCAATCAGCCCCAGCATTTT. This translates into CASSQGSTQLNQPQHF.

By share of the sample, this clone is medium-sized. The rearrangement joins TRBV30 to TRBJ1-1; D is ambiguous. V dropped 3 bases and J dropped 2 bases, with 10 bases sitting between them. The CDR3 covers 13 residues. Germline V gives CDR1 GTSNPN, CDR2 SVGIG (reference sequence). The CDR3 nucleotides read TGTGCCTGGAGGTTCGGTCCTAACACTGAAGCTTTCTTT. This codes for CAWRFGPNTEAFF. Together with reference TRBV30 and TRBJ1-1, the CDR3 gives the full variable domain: SQTIHQWPATLVQPVGSPLSLECTVEGTSNPNLYWYRQAAGRGLQLLFYSVGIGQISSEVPQNLSASRPQDRQFILSSKKLLLSDSGFYLCAWRFGPNTEAFFGQGTRLTVV.

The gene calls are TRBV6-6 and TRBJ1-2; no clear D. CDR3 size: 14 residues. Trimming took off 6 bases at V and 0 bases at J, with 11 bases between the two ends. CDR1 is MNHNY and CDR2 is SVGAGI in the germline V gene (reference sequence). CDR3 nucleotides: TGTGCCAGCAGCCCCAGCGGCGCTAACTATGGCTACACCTTC. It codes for CASSPSGANYGYTF.

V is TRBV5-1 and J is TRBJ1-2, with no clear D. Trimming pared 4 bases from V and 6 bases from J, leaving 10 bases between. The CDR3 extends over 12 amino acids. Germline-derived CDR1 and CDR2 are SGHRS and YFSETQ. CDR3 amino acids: CASSVASDGYTF. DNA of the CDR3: TGCGCCAGCAGCGTAGCCTCGGATGGCTACACCTTC.

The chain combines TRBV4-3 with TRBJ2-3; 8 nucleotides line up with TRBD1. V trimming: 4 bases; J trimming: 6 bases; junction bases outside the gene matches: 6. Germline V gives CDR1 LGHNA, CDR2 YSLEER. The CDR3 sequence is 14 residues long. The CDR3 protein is CASSLGTGGDTQYF. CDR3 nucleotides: TGCGCCAGCAGCCTTGGGACAGGCGGCGATACGCAGTATTTT.

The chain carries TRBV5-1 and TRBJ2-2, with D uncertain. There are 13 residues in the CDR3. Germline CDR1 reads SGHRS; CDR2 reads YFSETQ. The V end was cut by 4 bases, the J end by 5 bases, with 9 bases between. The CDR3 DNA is TGCGCCAGCAGCCGCACCCCGACCGGGGAGCTGTTTTTT. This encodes CASSRTPTGELFF.

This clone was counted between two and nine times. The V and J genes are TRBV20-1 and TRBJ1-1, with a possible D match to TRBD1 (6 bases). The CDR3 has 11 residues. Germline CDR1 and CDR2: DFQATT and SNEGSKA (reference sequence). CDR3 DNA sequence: TGCACCGCCCCGGGGGCAAACGAAGCTTTCTTT. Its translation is CTAPGANEAFF.